These 29 T cell receptor beta chains were sequenced from one sample in a study of technical replicates of blood from a handful of donors. The repertoire was sequenced with immunoSEQ multiplex PCR; TCRdb's copy has only in-frame clones and lacks some. This sample has around 81,000 clones, with roughly 77% found just once. Material for sequencing was PBMCs. The receptors were gathered from a human donor in good health. Some clones in this sample may be carry-over from other donors' samples.

The V gene is TRBV4-1, the J gene TRBJ2-1; 15 positions agree with TRBD2. The CDR3 runs to 20 residues. Germline V gene sequence: CDR1 MGHRA, CDR2 YSYEKL. The V and J ends lost 4 bases and 0 bases, in that order; junction bases with no gene match: 10. CDR3 sequence reads: CASSPIGLAGGPSSYNEQFF. CDR3 DNA: TGCGCCAGCAGCCCCATTGGACTAGCGGGGGGGCCGAGCTCCTACAATGAGCAGTTCTTC.

This clone was detected only a few times. The chain uses TRBV23-1 and TRBJ2-7, with 9 positions matching TRBD1. TRBV23-1 is an open reading frame, and its role is uncertain. V lost 8 bases and J lost 2; bases outside the gene matches: 7. The CDR3 spans 14 residues. CDR3 loop: CASVYRDRAYEQYF. The CDR3 DNA sequence: TGCGCCAGCGTATACCGGGACAGGGCCTACGAGCAGTACTTC.

The gene calls are TRBV7-9 and TRBJ2-5; 8 bases are a match to TRBD1. V gave up 0 bases and J gave up 2 bases; unmatched junction bases: 11. The CDR3 length is 18 residues. Germline V CDR1 and CDR2: SEHNR, FQNEAQ (reference sequence). The CDR3 spells CASSLAGQAAIGQETQYF. The CDR3 DNA sequence: TGTGCCAGCAGCTTAGCGGGACAGGCCGCGATTGGACAAGAGACCCAGTACTTC.

V usage is TRBV5-1 and J usage is TRBJ1-4, with D tentatively TRBD1 (6 bases). The germline V gene has CDR1 SGHRS and CDR2 YFSETQ. The CDR3 loop spans 15 amino acids. V lost 3 bases, J lost 6 bases, and 15 bases lay in between. CDR3 DNA sequence: TGCGCCAGCAGCTCGCAGGGGTGGAGAGATGAAAAACTGTTTTTT. Translating it yields CASSSQGWRDEKLFF.

The rearrangement uses TRBV7-6 and TRBJ2-1; TRBD1 might be the D (5 bases). Trimming pared 6 bases from V and 5 bases from J, leaving 11 bases between. The CDR3 runs to 13 residues. The V gene's germline CDR1 is SGHVS and CDR2 FNYEAQ. The CDR3 here is CASSPRTNNEQFF. CDR3 nucleotide sequence: TGTGCCAGCAGTCCCCGGACAAACAATGAGCAGTTCTTC.

The chain couples TRBV27 to TRBJ2-5; 12 nucleotides match TRBD1. This CDR3 region has 15 residues. The V segment lost 6 bases and the J segment 4 bases; nucleotides outside the gene matches: 6. Germline V gives CDR1 MNHEY, CDR2 SMNVEV (reference sequence). Written as DNA, the CDR3 is TGTGCCAGCAGCCGGGACAGGGGGCGAACAGAGACCCAGTACTTC. It specifies CASSRDRGRTETQYF.

This rearrangement joins TRBV13 to TRBJ2-5; 14 nucleotides agree with TRBD2. V lost 3 bases to trimming and J lost 4 bases; unmatched junction nucleotides: 1. CDR3 length: 15 amino acids. Germline-derived CDR1 and CDR2 are PRHDT and FYEKMQ (reference sequence). The CDR3 reads CASSFGLAGGETQYF. CDR3 sequence (DNA): TGTGCCAGCAGCTTTGGACTAGCGGGAGGAGAGACCCAGTACTTC.

There are a few counts of this clone. This sequence joins TRBV4-3 and TRBJ2-7; D might be TRBD2 (6 bases). The CDR3 loop spans 16 amino acids. CDR1 and CDR2 (germline): LGHNA, YSLEER. V dropped 0 bases and J dropped 2 bases, with 14 bases sitting between them. The CDR3 loop is CASSQEGVGGTYEQYF. CDR3 nucleotides: TGCGCCAGCAGCCAAGAGGGGGTTGGAGGGACCTACGAGCAGTACTTC.

The V call is TRBV11-2, the J call TRBJ2-2, with D perhaps matching TRBD2 (5 bases). With 5 bases removed from V and 1 base from J, the gap between germline ends came to 14 bases. CDR3 length: 16 residues. The germline V gene encodes CDR1 SGHAT and CDR2 FQNNGV. The CDR3, as DNA: TGTGCCAGCAGCCGCGAATCCGGGATGAACACCGGGGAGCTGTTTTTT. It encodes CASSRESGMNTGELFF.

V gene TRBV30 combines with J gene TRBJ1-3; D not resolved. V gave up 0 bases and J gave up 4 bases, with 4 bases separating them. This CDR3 contains 12 residues. The germline CDR1 and CDR2 sequences are GTSNPN and SVGIG (reference sequence). The CDR3 DNA follows: TGTGCCTGGAGTGTAGCCGGAAACACCATATATTTT. Translation gives CAWSVAGNTIYF.

The chain combines TRBV19 with TRBJ1-4, with a weak D call TRBD1 (5 bases). V dropped 3 bases and J dropped 7 bases, with 6 bases sitting between them. CDR1 LNHDA and CDR2 SQIVND come from the germline V gene (reference sequence). This CDR3 is built from 12 residues. The CDR3 nucleotides are TGTGCCAGTAGTATGGGGGGTGAAAAACTGTTTTTT. Its translation is CASSMGGEKLFF.

The chain combines TRBV11-3 with TRBJ2-1; 9 bases are a match to TRBD2. The CDR3 has 16 amino acids. CDR1 is SGHNT, CDR2 YENEEA, per germline. After removal of 5 bases from V and 8 bases from J, the junction contained 13 bases not matched to a gene. CDR3: CASSRGYGGRAYEQFF. In nucleotides, the CDR3 is TGTGCCAGCAGCCGAGGCTATGGCGGGAGGGCATATGAGCAGTTCTTC.

This clone was counted a few times. V usage is TRBV18 and J usage is TRBJ1-1; D not resolved. Germline V gene data show CDR1 as KGHSH and CDR2 as LQKENI. Trimming took 2 bases from V and 4 from J, leaving 11 bases between them. The CDR3 length is 14 residues. CDR3 nucleotide sequence: TGTGCCAGCTCACCAACAGTACACGTCACTGAAGCTTTCTTT. It specifies CASSPTVHVTEAFF.

The rearrangement links TRBV30 to TRBJ1-6; a possible D gene is TRBD1 (5 bases). V was clipped by 4 bases and J by 9 bases, with 16 bases between them. The length of the CDR3 is 14 residues. Per germline, CDR1 GTSNPN and CDR2 SVGIG (reference sequence). For the CDR3, the DNA is TGTGCCTGGAACCGCGGCGGGGGGAGTTCACCCCTCCACTTT. The encoded protein is CAWNRGGGSSPLHF.

The chain has TRBV27 and TRBJ2-3; 9 bases match TRBD1. Germline V lookup: CDR1 MNHEY, CDR2 SMNVEV (reference sequence). Unmatched junction bases numbered 10, after V lost 5 bases and J lost 4 bases. The length of the CDR3 is 16 residues. The CDR3 reads CASSRLGQGAADTQYF. In DNA, the CDR3 is TGTGCCAGCAGTAGATTGGGACAGGGTGCGGCAGATACGCAGTATTTT.

V usage is TRBV7-9 and J usage is TRBJ2-1, with 11 bases that match TRBD2. Germline CDR1 and CDR2: SEHNR and FQNEAQ (reference sequence). This CDR3 has 15 amino acids. Trimming took 4 bases from V and 7 from J; bases not matched to a gene: 6. This chain's CDR3 is CASSSLAGVLNEQFF. For the CDR3, the DNA is TGTGCCAGCAGCTCACTAGCGGGGGTTCTAAATGAGCAGTTCTTC.

The chain employs TRBV18 and TRBJ1-3; 8 bases are a match to TRBD1. Trimming at V came to 4 bases and at J to 1 base, leaving 6 bases not matched to a gene. The CDR3 is 16 residues long. Germline CDR1 is KGHSH and CDR2 is LQKENI. CDR3 sequence (DNA): TGTGCCAGCTCACACGACAGGGGCCCGTCTGGAAACACCATATATTTT. Its translation: CASSHDRGPSGNTIYF.

V gene TRBV4-2 combines with J gene TRBJ2-3; D possibly corresponds to TRBD2 (6 bases). V lost 5 bases to trimming and J lost 1 base, with 13 bases between them. Germline V gene lookup returns CDR1 LGHNA and CDR2 YNFKEQ. This CDR3 has 15 residues. CDR3 residues: CASSLRLGRTDTQYF. CDR3 sequence (DNA): TGTGCCAGCAGCTTACGACTAGGCCGCACAGATACGCAGTATTTT.

This clone has just one count. The chain carries TRBV5-1 and TRBJ2-3; 7 bases are shared with TRBD1. After removal of 5 bases from V and 4 bases from J, the junction contained 10 bases not matched to a gene. The CDR3 is 15 amino acids. The germline gives CDR1 SGHRS, CDR2 YFSETQ. CDR3 protein: CASSRQGVGADTQYF. The CDR3, as DNA: TGCGCCAGCAGTCGACAGGGTGTTGGCGCAGATACGCAGTATTTT.

This chain links TRBV2 with TRBJ1-2; 9 positions match TRBD1. CDR3 length equals 17 residues. Germline CDR1 is SNHLY and CDR2 is FYNNEI. V trimming: 5 bases; J trimming: 4 bases; junction bases outside the gene matches: 14. The CDR3 reads CASSRDRGTVSGYGYTF. CDR3 nucleotides: TGTGCCAGCAGTCGAGACAGGGGGACTGTCTCGGGCTATGGCTACACCTTC.

This chain joins TRBV6-6 and TRBJ1-2; no definite D call. The ends were cut back, 4 bases at V and 6 bases at J, with 15 bases in the middle. The CDR3 contains 14 residues. CDR1 and CDR2 from the germline V gene are MNHNY and SVGAGI (reference sequence). This chain's CDR3 is CASSFGVLRDGYTF. CDR3 sequence (DNA): TGTGCCAGCAGTTTCGGGGTGCTTAGGGATGGCTACACCTTC.

The V and J genes are TRBV25-1 and TRBJ2-7; D not resolved. The V gene lost 10 bases and the J gene lost 0 bases, with 7 bases spanning the gap. This CDR3 region has 11 residues. From germline, CDR1 is MGHDK and CDR2 SYGVNS. CDR3 protein: CATSLSYEQYF. For the CDR3, the DNA is TGTGCCACCTCCCTCTCCTACGAGCAGTACTTC.

The chain is built from TRBV2 and TRBJ2-1; TRBD2 agrees at 8 bases. V lost 6 bases and J lost 3; bases outside the gene matches: 10. The CDR3 covers 16 residues. CDR1 is SNHLY and CDR2 is FYNNEI in the germline V gene. The CDR3 reads CASRKLAGGVYNEQFF. The CDR3 DNA sequence: TGTGCCAGCAGGAAGCTAGCGGGTGGCGTCTACAATGAGCAGTTCTTC.

CDR3 protein: CASSEQGASYEQYF. The DNA of the CDR3 is TGTGCCAGCAGTGAACAGGGGGCCTCCTACGAGCAGTACTTC. J is TRBJ2-7 and V is TRBV2; 8 bases are a match to TRBD1. The germline V gene has CDR1 SNHLY and CDR2 FYNNEI. The CDR3 extends over 14 amino acids. V gave up 2 bases and J gave up 0 bases; unmatched junction bases: 0.

This chain joins TRBV4-2 and TRBJ2-1; possible D gene TRBD2, 5 bases. Germline V gene lookup returns CDR1 LGHNA and CDR2 YNFKEQ. CDR3 length: 13 amino acids. V lost 4 bases and J lost 10, with 14 bases in between. The CDR3 here is CASSPDLGREQFF. The CDR3 DNA reads TGTGCCAGCAGCCCCGATTTGGGGAGAGAGCAGTTCTTC.

The CDR3 DNA is TGTGCCAGCAGCTTAGTATCCTCTGGGGCCAACGTCCTGACTTTC. It specifies CASSLVSSGANVLTF. This rearrangement joins TRBV11-2 to TRBJ2-6, with D unresolved. This CDR3 is built from 15 residues. Trimming cost V 1 base and J 0 bases, with 4 bases left between them. From germline, CDR1 is SGHAT and CDR2 FQNNGV. The full variable domain, its missing parts supplied by reference TRBV11-2 and TRBJ2-6, is EAGVAQSPRYKIIEKRQSVAFWCNPISGHATLYWYQQILGQGPKLLIQFQNNGVVDDSQLPKDRFSAERLKGVDSTLKIQPAKLEDSAVYLCASSLVSSGANVLTFGAGSRLTVL.

This clone was counted only a few times. Other DNA sequences in the sample encode the same CDR3. The chain carries TRBV5-1 and TRBJ2-1; 7 bases fit TRBD2. The germline V gene has CDR1 SGHRS and CDR2 YFSETQ. V trimming: 3 bases; J trimming: 4 bases; junction bases outside the gene matches: 4. The CDR3 has 14 residues. The CDR3 sequence: CASSSSGGYNEQFF. In DNA form, the CDR3 reads TGCGCCAGCAGCTCTAGCGGCGGATACAATGAGCAGTTCTTC.

V and J are TRBV4-2 and TRBJ1-1; 8 bases align to TRBD1. After removal of 5 bases from V and 2 bases from J, the junction contained 10 bases not matched to a gene. Germline-derived CDR1 and CDR2 are LGHNA and YNFKEQ. The CDR3 spans 16 residues. The CDR3 nucleotides are TGTGCCAGCAGCAAGCTAAGGACAGGGAGCAACACTGAAGCTTTCTTT. This translates into CASSKLRTGSNTEAFF.

This clone was counted a single time. The genes are TRBV29-1 and TRBJ2-5, with TRBD2 as a possible D gene (6 bases). CDR1 and CDR2 (germline): SQVTM, ANQGSEA. V was pared by 2 bases and J by 3 bases, with 16 bases between. CDR3 length: 15 amino acids. The CDR3, as DNA: TGCAGCGTTGAATGGCGGGGCCGCATCGAAGAGACCCAGTACTTC. It is translated as CSVEWRGRIEETQYF.